One and the same sample provided the 16 T cell receptor beta chains below, sequenced in a study of T cell responses to AZD1222 COVID-19 vaccine (dated by TCRdb to 2020 to 2023). The library was prepared using the immunoSEQ multiplex PCR assay. TCRdb re-hosts the immuneACCESS table, in-frame sequences only. Its copies lack some clones; in the studies checked, an unresolved V gene accounts for under half of them, and the cause for the rest is not known. The sample table lists approximately 130,000 clones, approximately 83% of them with a count of one. The ten largest make up about 8.6% of the sample. According to the study, the label for this sample's time point signals: baseline before first vaccination. This material consisted of peripheral blood, taken on day 0 of AZD1222 vaccination. All receptors derive from an adult in good health.

The gene calls are TRBV9 and TRBJ2-4; 8 nucleotides line up with TRBD1. The germline V gene encodes CDR1 SGDLS and CDR2 YYNGEE. Unmatched junction bases numbered 7, after V lost 0 bases and J lost 8 bases. This CDR3 has 15 residues. The chain's CDR3 is CASSVATPDRDIQYF. The CDR3 DNA reads as TGTGCCAGCAGCGTAGCTACTCCGGACAGGGACATTCAGTACTTC.

This clone is labeled as medium-sized (0.01 to 0.1%). The genes are TRBV27 and TRBJ1-1; no clear D. Germline V gene data show CDR1 as MNHEY and CDR2 as SMNVEV (reference sequence). Trimming left V 3 bases short and J 0 bases short, with 8 bases between. This CDR3 is built from 14 residues. The CDR3 loop is CASSLNRMNTEAFF. Here the CDR3 DNA reads TGTGCCAGCAGTTTGAACAGAATGAACACTGAAGCTTTCTTT.

The rearrangement links TRBV10-3 to TRBJ1-1; a weak D match, TRBD1 (6 bases). The CDR3 runs 15 residues. Trimming cost V 6 bases and J 0 bases, with 14 bases left between them. Germline assignment: CDR1 ENHRY and CDR2 SYGVKD. In nucleotides, the CDR3 is TGTGCCATCAGCAGGGGTTTCACCCTGAACACTGAAGCTTTCTTT. This gives the protein CAISRGFTLNTEAFF.

The chain has TRBV10-2 and TRBJ1-1; 7 nucleotides align to TRBD1. CDR3 length equals 15 residues. Germline values: CDR1 WSHSY, CDR2 SAAADI. V dropped 4 bases and J dropped 2; count of bases not matched to a gene: 7. This CDR3 is CASSVEGAINTEAFF. CDR3 in DNA: TGCGCCAGCAGTGTAGAGGGGGCCATCAACACTGAAGCTTTCTTT.

The chain employs TRBV19 and TRBJ2-2, with 8 bases that match TRBD1. V shed 5 bases and J 6 bases; nucleotides not matched to a gene: 11. Germline V lookup: CDR1 LNHDA, CDR2 SQIVND (reference sequence). This CDR3 spans 16 amino acids. CDR3 bases: TGTGCCAGTAGTGTACGTCTGACAGGGGACCCCGGGGAGCTGTTTTTT. Translated, it gives CASSVRLTGDPGELFF.

There are a few counts of this clone. The rearrangement joins TRBV5-1 to TRBJ2-1, with D possibly being TRBD1 (6 bases). The V and J ends lost 5 bases and 0 bases respectively, with 9 bases between them. CDR3 size: 14 residues. The V gene's germline CDR1 is SGHRS and CDR2 YFSETQ. In DNA, the CDR3 is TGCGCCAGCAGTCAGGACAGCTCCTACAATGAGCAGTTCTTC. It encodes CASSQDSSYNEQFF.

This clone was picked up one time. The J gene is TRBJ2-1, the V gene TRBV30; 9 positions match TRBD2. This CDR3 has 15 residues. Germline V lookup: CDR1 GTSNPN, CDR2 SVGIG (reference sequence). V dropped 5 bases and J dropped 6; count of bases not matched to a gene: 11. CDR3 region: CAWVNSGSFSNEQFF. For the CDR3, the DNA is TGTGCCTGGGTCAATAGCGGGAGCTTCAGCAATGAGCAGTTCTTC.

J is TRBJ1-3 and V is TRBV3-1 (or the pseudogene TRBV3-2); no reliable D call. From germline, CDR1 is LGHDT and CDR2 YNNKEL (reference sequence). The CDR3 has 15 amino acids. V was shortened by 0 bases and J by 4 bases, with 10 bases between the two germline ends. The chain's CDR3 is CASSQDISAGNTIYF. CDR3 coding DNA: TGTGCCAGCAGCCAAGATATATCGGCGGGAAACACCATATATTTT.

V is TRBV15 and J is TRBJ2-5, with a tentative D call TRBD1 (6 bases). Germline V gene data show CDR1 as LNHNV and CDR2 as YYDKDF (reference sequence). V was clipped by 8 bases and J by 5 bases, with 12 bases between them. CDR3 length: 12 amino acids. The CDR3 region is CATSWGQETQYF. The CDR3 DNA reads as TGTGCCACCTCTTGGGGGCAGGAGACCCAGTACTTC.

This clone was detected only once. This chain links TRBV19 with TRBJ2-3; 9 bases align to TRBD2. V shed 4 bases and J 0 bases; nucleotides not matched to a gene: 14. Germline CDR1 is LNHDA and CDR2 is SQIVND (reference sequence). The CDR3 sequence is 19 residues long. The CDR3 protein is CASSTEPGLAATSTDTQYF. Written as DNA, the CDR3 is TGTGCCAGTAGTACGGAACCGGGACTAGCTGCAACTAGCACAGATACGCAGTATTTT.

The chain carries TRBV3-1 (or the pseudogene TRBV3-2) and TRBJ1-2; tentatively, D is TRBD1 (5 bases). V gave up 3 bases and J gave up 4 bases, with 15 bases separating them. Looked up from germline, CDR1 is LGHDT and CDR2 is YNNKEL (reference sequence). The CDR3 sequence is 15 residues long. The CDR3 DNA reads as TGTGCCAGCAGCCATCGACAGAAATTCCTCTATGGCTACACCTTC. Encoded protein: CASSHRQKFLYGYTF.

The chain recombines TRBV18 with TRBJ1-2; D is undetermined. Trimming left V 4 bases short and J 5 bases short, with 14 bases between. Germline-derived CDR1 and CDR2 are KGHSH and LQKENI. This CDR3 has 14 amino acids. CDR3 nucleotides: TGTGCCAGCTCACAATCCAGGAGTCTATATGGCTACACCTTC. Amino acid sequence: CASSQSRSLYGYTF.

The chain is built from TRBV6-5 and TRBJ2-7; TRBD1 agrees at 12 bases. CDR1 MNHEY and CDR2 SVGAGI come from the germline V gene. The CDR3 has 15 residues. V shed 3 bases, J shed 3 bases, and the junction held 3 bases outside the gene matches. CDR3 sequence: CASSYGTGGNYEQYF. DNA of the CDR3: TGTGCCAGCAGTTATGGGACAGGGGGCAACTACGAGCAGTACTTC.

The rearrangement joins TRBV6-2 or TRBV6-3 to TRBJ1-2, with TRBD1 identical over 8 bases. V shed 2 bases and J 4 bases; nucleotides not matched to a gene: 3. This CDR3 has 14 amino acids. Germline CDR1 is MNHEY and CDR2 is SVGEGT. For the CDR3, the DNA is TGTGCCAGCAGTTACCGGACAGGGAGCTATGGCTACACCTTC. Encoded protein: CASSYRTGSYGYTF.

This chain connects TRBV6-6 to TRBJ2-7; possibly TRBD1 for D (5 bases). Trimming pared 0 bases from V and 6 bases from J, leaving 9 bases between. This CDR3 is 13 amino acids long. CDR1 is MNHNY, CDR2 SVGAGI, per germline (reference sequence). The CDR3 DNA reads as TGTGCCAGCAGTTACTCGGCAGGGCGCGAGCAGTACTTC. Its protein is CASSYSAGREQYF.

The chain uses TRBV7-9 and TRBJ1-2, with TRBD1 as a possible D gene (5 bases). Per the germline V gene, CDR1 is SEHNR and CDR2 is FQNEAQ (reference sequence). The CDR3 covers 14 residues. V lost 1 base and J 2 bases, leaving 8 bases between the germline ends. CDR3: CASSLGGENYGYTF. DNA of the CDR3: TGTGCCAGCAGCTTAGGGGGGGAGAACTATGGCTACACCTTC.